The 23 T cell receptor beta chains listed next were all sequenced from one sample in a study of cytomegalovirus exposure and HLA in healthy donors. The PCR had 60 Vbeta and 13 Jbeta primers. Profiled with immunoSEQ multiplex PCR; TCRdb holds only in-frame clones, not every one. The sample holds 100,000 to 150,000 clones, 75% to 85% seen once. The sequenced sample was PBMCs. Receptors were obtained from a man in his forties or fifties in good health and CMV-seronegative.

V usage is TRBV9 and J usage is TRBJ2-7, with D uncertain. The length of the CDR3 is 12 residues. The germline V gene has CDR1 SGDLS and CDR2 YYNGEE. The V end lost 2 bases, the J end lost 5 bases, and 8 bases lay between the germline ends. The CDR3 protein is CASSVAANEQYF. CDR3 DNA: TGTGCCAGCAGCGTGGCAGCGAACGAGCAGTACTTC.

V is TRBV15 and J is TRBJ1-1; TRBD1 might be the D (6 bases). The CDR3 has 17 amino acids. The germline V and J ends were trimmed by 6 bases and 2 bases, with 22 bases remaining between them. Germline lookup yields CDR1 LNHNV and CDR2 YYDKDF (reference sequence). CDR3 nucleotide sequence: TGTGCCACCAGAGTTGAGCAGGGGCTCCCCCTAAACACTGAAGCTTTCTTT. Its translation: CATRVEQGLPLNTEAFF.

The chain employs TRBV5-4 and TRBJ2-7, with 10 bases matching TRBD2. J gave up 1 base and V 0 bases, and 4 bases lay outside the gene matches. CDR1 is SGHNT, CDR2 YYREEE, per germline (reference sequence). This CDR3 is 16 amino acids long. CDR3 coding DNA: TGTGCCAGCAGCTTGGATAGCGGGAGGAGGTCCTACGAGCAGTACTTC. Residues: CASSLDSGRRSYEQYF.

This clone was picked up one time. The chain employs TRBV27 and TRBJ2-5; TRBD2 might be the D (5 bases). Germline lookup yields CDR1 MNHEY and CDR2 SMNVEV (reference sequence). CDR3 length: 13 residues. V was pared by 1 base and J by 5 bases, with 8 bases between. CDR3 sequence (DNA): TGTGCCAGCAGTTTATTGCGAGGGGAGACCCAGTACTTC. Translation gives CASSLLRGETQYF.

V usage is TRBV6-1 and J usage is TRBJ1-1; D is uncertain. Germline-derived CDR1 and CDR2 are MNHNS and SASEGT. V lost 5 bases and J lost 1, with 14 bases in between. The CDR3 runs to 15 residues. CDR3 nucleotide sequence: TGTGCCAGCAGTTCAACGCATTCGGGGAACACTGAAGCTTTCTTT. This codes for CASSSTHSGNTEAFF.

This chain links TRBV28 with TRBJ2-7, with D possibly being TRBD1 (5 bases). The V gene's germline CDR1 is MDHEN and CDR2 SYDVKM. V was cut by 1 base and J by 0 bases, with 16 bases left in between. The CDR3 is made up of 17 amino acids. The CDR3 bases are TGTGCCAGCAGTTTATCTGCAGGGTCAATCCGCTCCTACGAGCAGTACTTC. Encoded protein: CASSLSAGSIRSYEQYF.

This sequence joins TRBV5-1 and TRBJ1-4; 11 positions match TRBD1. The CDR3 totals 16 residues. V shed 4 bases and J 4 bases; nucleotides not matched to a gene: 6. CDR1 is SGHRS, CDR2 YFSETQ, per germline. The CDR3: CASSPDRGQINEKLFF. As DNA, the CDR3 is TGCGCCAGCAGCCCGGACAGGGGGCAGATTAATGAAAAACTGTTTTTT. The full variable domain, with the rest looked up from reference TRBV5-1 and TRBJ1-4, is KAGVTQTPRYLIKTRGQQVTLSCSPISGHRSVSWYQQTPGQGLQFLFEYFSETQRNKGNFPGRFSGRQFSNSRSEMNVSTLELGDSALYLCASSPDRGQINEKLFFGSGTQLSVL.

The chain uses TRBV6-1 and TRBJ2-7; the D gene is possibly TRBD2 (5 bases). Trimming took 1 base from V and 2 from J, leaving 6 bases between them. CDR1 is MNHNS and CDR2 is SASEGT in the germline V gene. CDR3 length: 13 amino acids. The DNA for the CDR3 is TGTGCCAGCAGTGAAGGGGGAGCCTACGAGCAGTACTTC. Encoded protein: CASSEGGAYEQYF.

The chain links TRBV7-6 to TRBJ2-1; TRBD1 agrees at 8 bases. V lost 5 bases to trimming and J lost 4 bases; unmatched junction nucleotides: 7. The CDR3 consists of 15 residues. Germline loops: CDR1 SGHVS, CDR2 FNYEAQ. In nucleotides, the CDR3 is TGTGCCAGCAGCCAGGACAGGGTTCGATACAATGAGCAGTTCTTC. Protein product: CASSQDRVRYNEQFF.

The genes are TRBV6-1 and TRBJ1-2; D uncertain. This CDR3 region has 12 residues. The germline V gene has CDR1 MNHNS and CDR2 SASEGT. The V end lost 8 bases, the J end lost 0 bases, and 7 bases lay between the germline ends. Here the CDR3 reads CASGETNYGYTF. The CDR3 coding sequence is TGTGCCAGCGGAGAAACTAACTATGGCTACACCTTC.

The chain has TRBV19 and TRBJ2-7; D not resolved. Germline V gene sequence: CDR1 LNHDA, CDR2 SQIVND (reference sequence). V was trimmed by 1 base and J by 2 bases, leaving 9 bases between them. CDR3 length: 14 amino acids. The CDR3 DNA is TGTGCCAGTAGTATAGGCGGCAAACCCTACGAGCAGTACTTC. Amino acid sequence: CASSIGGKPYEQYF.

The chain combines TRBV7-8 with TRBJ1-1; D not resolved. The CDR3 has 14 residues. Germline CDR1 reads SGHVS; CDR2 reads FQNEAQ. V was clipped by 2 bases and J by 0 bases, with 7 bases between them. This chain's CDR3 is CASSLSGVNTEAFF. CDR3 coding DNA: TGTGCCAGCAGCTTATCCGGGGTGAACACTGAAGCTTTCTTT. Filled out from reference TRBV7-8 and TRBJ1-1, the complete variable domain reads GAGVSQSPRYKVAKRGQDVALRCDPISGHVSLFWYQQALGQGPEFLTYFQNEAQLDKSGLPSDRFFAERPEGSVSTLKIQRTQQEDSAVYLCASSLSGVNTEAFFGQGTRLTVV.

The gene calls are TRBV5-1 and TRBJ2-7, with D possibly being TRBD1 (5 bases). In germline, CDR1 is SGHRS, CDR2 YFSETQ. The V gene lost 4 bases and the J gene lost 0 bases, with 20 bases spanning the gap. This CDR3 comprises 17 residues. In DNA, the CDR3 is TGCGCCAGCAGCAGACAGCCGACGGCTACCTTCTCCTACGAGCAGTACTTC. This gives the protein CASSRQPTATFSYEQYF.

This clone was seen only once. V gene TRBV5-1 combines with J gene TRBJ1-4, with 7 bases lining up with TRBD1. CDR3 size: 15 residues. Germline V gives CDR1 SGHRS, CDR2 YFSETQ. V dropped 4 bases and J dropped 4; count of bases not matched to a gene: 7. CDR3 residues: CASSQLGTDNEKLFF. CDR3 coding DNA: TGCGCCAGCAGCCAACTCGGGACAGATAATGAAAAACTGTTTTTT.

Only one count was recorded for this clone. CDR3 nucleotide sequence: TGTGCCAGCAGTGTAGTCATACGCTACGAGCAGTACTTC. Its translation is CASSVVIRYEQYF. This chain links TRBV6-1 with TRBJ2-7; D gene uncertain. Trimming shortened V by 4 bases and J by 3 bases, and 10 bases separated the two germline ends. The CDR3 has 13 residues. The germline V gene encodes CDR1 MNHNS and CDR2 SASEGT.

The rearrangement joins TRBV30 to TRBJ2-4; 8 nucleotides align to TRBD2. The germline V gene encodes CDR1 GTSNPN and CDR2 SVGIG (reference sequence). The CDR3 contains 16 residues. V dropped 1 base and J dropped 7; count of bases not matched to a gene: 12. In DNA, the CDR3 is TGTGCCTGGAGTGGCGGTAGCGGGGTAAACGGGAACATTCAGTACTTC. Residues: CAWSGGSGVNGNIQYF. Combining the CDR3 with reference TRBV30 and TRBJ2-4 gives the whole variable domain SQTIHQWPATLVQPVGSPLSLECTVEGTSNPNLYWYRQAAGRGLQLLFYSVGIGQISSEVPQNLSASRPQDRQFILSSKKLLLSDSGFYLCAWSGGSGVNGNIQYFGAGTRLSVL.

The chain recombines TRBV19 with TRBJ2-5; D remains ambiguous. The CDR3 consists of 14 residues. Germline CDR1 reads LNHDA; CDR2 reads SQIVND (reference sequence). Trimming pared 3 bases from V and 3 bases from J, leaving 11 bases between. The CDR3 coding sequence is TGTGCCAGTAGTATTGGCCAGAAGAAAGAGACCCAGTACTTC. Encoded protein: CASSIGQKKETQYF.

J is TRBJ1-1 and V is TRBV27; D is unresolved. The CDR3 is 13 amino acids. V dropped 4 bases and J dropped 0 bases, with 6 bases sitting between them. Germline CDR1 reads MNHEY; CDR2 reads SMNVEV (reference sequence). The CDR3 spells CASSSTVNTEAFF. CDR3 DNA sequence: TGTGCCAGCAGTTCCACGGTGAACACTGAAGCTTTCTTT.

This chain links TRBV9 with TRBJ2-2; D unresolved. This CDR3 region has 13 residues. From germline, CDR1 is SGDLS and CDR2 YYNGEE. V was pared by 0 bases and J by 3 bases, with 3 bases between. The CDR3 is CASSVAYTGELFF. Here the CDR3 DNA reads TGTGCCAGCAGCGTAGCTTACACCGGGGAGCTGTTTTTT.

A word on this clone: Other DNA sequences from this sample encode an identical CDR3 as well. The V gene is TRBV7-2, the J gene TRBJ2-1; a weak D match, TRBD1 (5 bases). The CDR3 length is 15 residues. V was clipped by 1 base and J by 4 bases, with 11 bases between them. Per the germline V gene, CDR1 is SGHTA and CDR2 is FQGNSA. CDR3 amino acids: CASSLVQGTYNEQFF. CDR3 in DNA: TGTGCCAGCAGCTTAGTCCAGGGAACTTACAATGAGCAGTTCTTC.

This clone was detected a few times. In this CDR3 the conserved last residue, phenylalanine or tryptophan, is missing, so a read error is likely. As DNA, the CDR3 is TGTGCCAGCAGCTTAGCCAGGGAGGATCAGCCCCAGCATGTT. Encoded protein: CASSLAREDQPQHV. The V call is TRBV7-9, the J call TRBJ1-5; maybe TRBD1 (5 bases). Trimming removed 0 bases at V and 5 bases at J, with 8 bases between. The CDR3 is 14 amino acids. Germline V gene data show CDR1 as SEHNR and CDR2 as FQNEAQ (reference sequence).

The rearrangement joins TRBV2 to TRBJ2-6; 7 positions match TRBD2. The CDR3 runs 16 residues. J lost 0 bases, V lost 9 bases, and 8 bases had no gene match. Germline V gene lookup returns CDR1 SNHLY and CDR2 FYNNEI. The CDR3 sequence: CARLTSSGSGANVLTF. The CDR3 coding sequence is TGTGCCAGGCTCACATCTAGCGGCTCTGGGGCCAACGTCCTGACTTTC.

V usage is TRBV4-1 and J usage is TRBJ2-2; D perhaps matches TRBD1 (7 bases). Germline CDR1 MGHRA, CDR2 YSYEKL. Trimming took off 4 bases at V and 4 bases at J, with 19 bases between the two ends. The CDR3 runs to 17 residues. CDR3 DNA: TGCGCCAGCAGCCCCCTGGAGGGGGCGCAGGGCACCGGGGAGCTGTTTTTT. Protein: CASSPLEGAQGTGELFF.